Presented here are 19 T cell receptor beta chains from one specimen sequenced in a study of blood T cell repertoires in COVID-19 (dated by TCRdb to 2020 to 2022). The library was obtained by the immunoSEQ multiplex PCR assay. Drawn from immuneACCESS, this table holds only the in-frame rearrangements with V and J called that TCRdb kept. Clones are partly lost; checked studies trace under half to an unresolved V gene and leave the rest unexplained. The sample includes 150,000 or so clones, with 86% observed a single time. The leading ten clones occupy less than 5.5% of the sample. Sequencing was performed on PBMCs or T cells enriched from blood (not recorded which). These receptor sequences come from a man aged 50-60 years who had recovered from COVID-19.

The J gene is TRBJ1-1, the V gene TRBV7-6; maybe TRBD1 (6 bases). Germline V gives CDR1 SGHVS, CDR2 FNYEAQ. Deletions cut 0 bases from V and 0 bases from J, with 8 bases between. The CDR3 spans 15 residues. CDR3 protein: CASSLAGAMNTEAFF. The CDR3 coding sequence is TGTGCCAGCAGCTTAGCGGGGGCCATGAACACTGAAGCTTTCTTT. Combining the CDR3 with reference TRBV7-6 and TRBJ1-1 gives the whole variable domain GAGVSQSPRYKVTKRGQDVALRCDPISGHVSLYWYRQALGQGPEFLTYFNYEAQQDKSGLPNDRFSAERPEGSISTLTIQRTEQRDSAMYRCASSLAGAMNTEAFFGQGTRLTVV.

The gene calls are TRBV30 and TRBJ1-1; D uncertain. The V gene lost 2 bases and the J gene lost 1 base, with 8 bases spanning the gap. This CDR3 is 13 amino acids long. CDR1 is GTSNPN and CDR2 is SVGIG in the germline V gene (reference sequence). In DNA form, the CDR3 reads TGTGCCTGGAGTAAGGAGTGGAACACTGAAGCTTTCTTT. Translated, it gives CAWSKEWNTEAFF.

The chain employs TRBV30 and TRBJ1-1; 10 bases are a match to TRBD1. V dropped 2 bases and J dropped 5; count of bases not matched to a gene: 11. This CDR3 has 16 amino acids. CDR1 is GTSNPN and CDR2 is SVGIG in the germline V gene (reference sequence). CDR3: CAWSPDRTGGRTEAFF. For the CDR3, the DNA is TGTGCCTGGAGTCCCGACCGGACAGGGGGGAGGACTGAAGCTTTCTTT.

The gene calls are TRBV3-1 (or the pseudogene TRBV3-2) and TRBJ2-4; 13 nucleotides match TRBD2. CDR3 length: 18 residues. Unmatched junction bases numbered 5, after V lost 3 bases and J lost 0 bases. CDR1 and CDR2 from the germline V gene are LGHDT and YNNKEL (reference sequence). This chain's CDR3 is CASSQRLAGGLAKNIQYF. CDR3 DNA sequence: TGTGCCAGCAGCCAGAGACTAGCGGGGGGATTAGCCAAAAACATTCAGTACTTC.

The rearrangement uses TRBV3-1 (or the pseudogene TRBV3-2) and TRBJ2-7, with D unclear. The CDR3 spans 15 residues. V was shortened by 0 bases and J by 1 base, with 10 bases between the two germline ends. The germline V gene has CDR1 LGHDT and CDR2 YNNKEL (reference sequence). The chain's CDR3 is CASSQELLRSYEQYF. CDR3 nucleotide sequence: TGTGCCAGCAGCCAAGAGCTACTTCGATCCTACGAGCAGTACTTC.

The chain couples TRBV6-2 or TRBV6-3 to TRBJ2-2; 8 bases are a match to TRBD1. Looked up from germline, CDR1 is MNHEY and CDR2 is SVGEGT. This CDR3 contains 16 residues. Trimming at V came to 5 bases and at J to 4 bases, leaving 9 bases not matched to a gene. CDR3 coding DNA: TGTGCCAGCAGTCTCCGGACAGGGTTGAGCACCGGGGAGCTGTTTTTT. Translating gives CASSLRTGLSTGELFF.

V is TRBV6-2 or TRBV6-3 and J is TRBJ1-2; D possibly corresponds to TRBD1 (6 bases). Trimming shortened V by 6 bases and J by 4 bases, and 12 bases separated the two germline ends. Germline-derived CDR1 and CDR2 are MNHEY and SVGEGT. The CDR3 spans 13 residues. In DNA form, the CDR3 reads TGTGCCAGCAGCCCCGGGACATTCTATGGCTACACCTTC. It codes for CASSPGTFYGYTF.

This clone was seen only a few times. The chain recombines TRBV6-2 or TRBV6-3 with TRBJ2-7; the match to TRBD2 covers 10 bases. CDR3 size: 15 residues. The V and J ends lost 5 bases and 5 bases, in that order; junction bases with no gene match: 9. Germline V gives CDR1 MNHEY, CDR2 SVGEGT. The CDR3 DNA reads as TGTGCCAGCAGTGACGCAGCGGGAGGGATCAACGAGCAGTACTTC. Amino acid sequence: CASSDAAGGINEQYF.

The chain employs TRBV28 and TRBJ2-7, with TRBD2 matching 9 bases. This CDR3 has 16 amino acids. V shed 3 bases and J 6 bases; nucleotides not matched to a gene: 12. Germline values: CDR1 MDHEN, CDR2 SYDVKM. The CDR3 DNA is TGTGCCAGCAGTTTTATCTCTAGCGGGATAAAAGGCGAGCAGTACTTC. Amino acids: CASSFISSGIKGEQYF.

The rearrangement uses TRBV19 and TRBJ1-1; a possible D gene is TRBD1 (5 bases). The CDR3 runs 13 residues. Per germline, CDR1 LNHDA and CDR2 SQIVND (reference sequence). The germline V and J ends were trimmed by 5 bases and 3 bases, with 10 bases remaining between them. Here the CDR3 DNA reads TGTGCCAGTAGTCCTCGGGGGGACACTGAAGCTTTCTTT. Translated, it gives CASSPRGDTEAFF.

The genes are TRBV11-2 and TRBJ1-5; 9 nucleotides match TRBD1. The CDR3 is 16 amino acids. The ends lost 5 bases at V and 6 bases at J; junction bases unmatched: 11. Germline V gene data show CDR1 as SGHAT and CDR2 as FQNNGV. The CDR3 spells CASSASTGGGSQPQHF. The DNA of the CDR3 is TGTGCCAGCAGCGCCTCGACAGGGGGAGGGAGTCAGCCCCAGCATTTT.

The gene calls are TRBV5-6 and TRBJ1-5; D not certain. The V end was cut by 4 bases, the J end by 3 bases, with 11 bases between. This CDR3 is 14 amino acids long. CDR1 is SGHDT, CDR2 YYEEEE, per germline. The CDR3 loop reads CASSHTALNQPQHF. The CDR3, as DNA: TGTGCCAGCAGCCACACAGCACTCAATCAGCCCCAGCATTTT.

This chain uses TRBV4-3 with TRBJ2-1; 7 bases map to TRBD2. Germline loops: CDR1 LGHNA, CDR2 YSLEER. The CDR3 runs to 14 residues. Losses at the gene ends were 3 bases for V and 8 bases for J; bases not matched to a gene: 7. For the CDR3, the DNA is TGCGCCAGCAGCCAGACTAGCCAACCAGATGAGCAGTTCTTC. It is translated as CASSQTSQPDEQFF.

The chain recombines TRBV7-2 with TRBJ1-5, with TRBD1 matching 9 bases. This CDR3 comprises 15 residues. Germline trimming cut 5 bases from V and 7 bases from J; bases unmatched to any gene: 9. Germline loops: CDR1 SGHTA, CDR2 FQGNSA. The CDR3 DNA follows: TGTGCCAGCAGCACCCAACAGGGGGCGCGGCAGCCCCAGCATTTT. It specifies CASSTQQGARQPQHF.

This clone appeared many times. The chain employs TRBV4-1 and TRBJ1-1; D gene ambiguous. V was shortened by 4 bases and J by 0 bases, with 9 bases between the two germline ends. This CDR3 comprises 14 residues. Germline lookup yields CDR1 MGHRA and CDR2 YSYEKL. The DNA for the CDR3 is TGCGCCAGCAGCCTCTCAGAGGTGAACACTGAAGCTTTCTTT. Translating it yields CASSLSEVNTEAFF.

The chain employs TRBV28 and TRBJ1-2, with TRBD1 identical over 10 bases. In germline, CDR1 is MDHEN, CDR2 SYDVKM. CDR3 size: 18 residues. With 4 bases clipped from V and 3 bases from J, the junction kept 14 bases outside the gene matches. As DNA, the CDR3 is TGTGCCAGCAGTTCCAACCCCCGGGACAGGGGCGTGGACTATGGCTACACCTTC. Protein product: CASSSNPRDRGVDYGYTF.

CDR3 in DNA: TGTGCCAGCAGCTTAAATGGACTCTCCGGGTGGGGCACAGATACGCAGTATTTT. Protein sequence: CASSLNGLSGWGTDTQYF. The rearrangement uses TRBV7-2 and TRBJ2-3; possible D gene TRBD2, 5 bases. CDR3 length: 18 residues. Deletions cut 2 bases from V and 1 base from J, with 19 bases between. Germline values: CDR1 SGHTA, CDR2 FQGNSA.

The V gene is TRBV3-1 (or the pseudogene TRBV3-2), the J gene TRBJ1-5, with a tentative D call TRBD1 (5 bases). The CDR3 is 15 amino acids. The V gene's germline CDR1 is LGHDT and CDR2 YNNKEL (reference sequence). Between the trimmed V and J ends, which lost 5 bases and 5 bases, there was a span of 16 bases. The CDR3 loop reads CASSSGQGAHQPQHF. For the CDR3, the DNA is TGTGCCAGCAGCTCAGGCCAAGGGGCCCATCAGCCCCAGCATTTT.

This chain connects TRBV28 to TRBJ1-1; TRBD1 agrees at 8 bases. The V segment lost 10 bases and the J segment 2 bases; nucleotides outside the gene matches: 9. The CDR3 runs 14 residues. CDR1 MDHEN and CDR2 SYDVKM come from the germline V gene. CDR3 sequence (DNA): TGTGCCACCGGACAGGGTTTAATAAACACTGAAGCTTTCTTT. It specifies CATGQGLINTEAFF.